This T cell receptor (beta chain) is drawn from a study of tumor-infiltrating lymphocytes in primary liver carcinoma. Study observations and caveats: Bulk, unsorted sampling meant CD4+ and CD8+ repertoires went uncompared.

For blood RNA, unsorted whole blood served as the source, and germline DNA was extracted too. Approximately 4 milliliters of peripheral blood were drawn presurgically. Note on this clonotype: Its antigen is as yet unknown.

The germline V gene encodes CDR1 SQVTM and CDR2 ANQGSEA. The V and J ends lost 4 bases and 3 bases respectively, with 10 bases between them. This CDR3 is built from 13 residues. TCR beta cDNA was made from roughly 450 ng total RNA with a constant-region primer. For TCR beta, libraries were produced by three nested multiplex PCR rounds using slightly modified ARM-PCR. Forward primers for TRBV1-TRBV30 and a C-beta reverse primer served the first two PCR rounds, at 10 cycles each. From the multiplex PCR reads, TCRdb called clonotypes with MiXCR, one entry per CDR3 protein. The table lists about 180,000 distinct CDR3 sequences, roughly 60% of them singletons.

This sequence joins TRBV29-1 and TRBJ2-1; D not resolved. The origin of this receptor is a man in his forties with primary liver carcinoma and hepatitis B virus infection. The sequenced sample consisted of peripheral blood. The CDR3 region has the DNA TGCAGCGTTGTAATAGTTAGCTACAATGAGCAGTTCTTC. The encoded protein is CSVVIVSYNEQFF.